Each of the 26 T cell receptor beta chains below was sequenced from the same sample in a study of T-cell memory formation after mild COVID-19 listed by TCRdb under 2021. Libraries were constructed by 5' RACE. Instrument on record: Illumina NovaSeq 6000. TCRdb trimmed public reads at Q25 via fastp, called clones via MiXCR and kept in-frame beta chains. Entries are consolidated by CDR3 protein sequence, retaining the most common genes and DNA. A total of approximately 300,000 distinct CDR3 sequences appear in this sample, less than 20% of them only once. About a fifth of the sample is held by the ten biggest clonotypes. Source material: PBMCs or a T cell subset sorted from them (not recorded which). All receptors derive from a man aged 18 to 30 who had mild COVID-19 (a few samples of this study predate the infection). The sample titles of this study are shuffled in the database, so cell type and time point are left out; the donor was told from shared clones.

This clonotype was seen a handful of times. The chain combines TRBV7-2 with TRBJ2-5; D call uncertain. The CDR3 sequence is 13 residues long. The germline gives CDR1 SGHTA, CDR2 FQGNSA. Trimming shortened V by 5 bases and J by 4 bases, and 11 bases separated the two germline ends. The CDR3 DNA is TGTGCCAGCAGCAAGCAAGATGGAGAGACCCAGTACTTC. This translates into CASSKQDGETQYF.

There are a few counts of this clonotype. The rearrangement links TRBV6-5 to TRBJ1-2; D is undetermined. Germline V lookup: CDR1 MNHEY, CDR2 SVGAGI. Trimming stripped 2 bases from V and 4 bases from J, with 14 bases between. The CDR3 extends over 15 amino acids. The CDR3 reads CASSYRGSGVYGYTF. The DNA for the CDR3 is TGTGCCAGCAGTTACCGTGGGAGTGGGGTCTATGGCTACACCTTC.

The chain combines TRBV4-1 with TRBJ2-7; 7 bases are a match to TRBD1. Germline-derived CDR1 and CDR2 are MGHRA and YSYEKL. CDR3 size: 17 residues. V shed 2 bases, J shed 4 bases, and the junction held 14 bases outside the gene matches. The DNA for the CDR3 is TGCGCCAGCAGCCAAATCTTTGCCCCACAGGGGCAATACGAGCAGTACTTC. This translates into CASSQIFAPQGQYEQYF.

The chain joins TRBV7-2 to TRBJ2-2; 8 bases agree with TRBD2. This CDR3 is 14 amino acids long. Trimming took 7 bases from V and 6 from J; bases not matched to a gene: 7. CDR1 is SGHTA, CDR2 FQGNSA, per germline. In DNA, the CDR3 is TGTGCCAGCACCCAGACTAGCGTACCCGGGGAGCTGTTTTTT. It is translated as CASTQTSVPGELFF. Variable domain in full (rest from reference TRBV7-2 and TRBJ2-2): GAGVSQSPSNKVTEKGKDVELRCDPISGHTALYWYRQSLGQGLEFLIYFQGNSAPDKSGLPSDRFSAERTGGSVSTLTIQRTQQEDSAVYLCASTQTSVPGELFFGEGSRLTVL.

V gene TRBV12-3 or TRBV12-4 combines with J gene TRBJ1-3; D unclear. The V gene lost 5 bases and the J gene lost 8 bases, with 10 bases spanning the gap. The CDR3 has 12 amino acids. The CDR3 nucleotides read TGTGCCAGCAGTCAGTGGGCCGACACCATATATTTT. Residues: CASSQWADTIYF.

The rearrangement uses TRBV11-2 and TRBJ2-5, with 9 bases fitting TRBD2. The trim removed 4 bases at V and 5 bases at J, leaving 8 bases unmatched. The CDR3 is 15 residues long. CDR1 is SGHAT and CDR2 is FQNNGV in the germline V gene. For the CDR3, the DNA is TGTGCCAGCAGCTCGGGACTAGCAGCTCGTGAGACCCAGTACTTC. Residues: CASSSGLAARETQYF.

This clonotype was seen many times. The DNA for the CDR3 is TGTGCCAGCAGTGGGACAGAGACCTACGAGCAGTACTTC. This gives the protein CASSGTETYEQYF. The gene calls are TRBV12-3 or TRBV12-4 and TRBJ2-7; 7 bases are a match to TRBD1. CDR3 length: 13 residues. V gave up 5 bases and J gave up 2 bases; unmatched junction bases: 3.

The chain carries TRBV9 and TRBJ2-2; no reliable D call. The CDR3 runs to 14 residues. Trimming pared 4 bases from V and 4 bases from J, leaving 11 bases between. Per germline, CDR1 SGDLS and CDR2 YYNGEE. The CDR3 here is CASSPEQRTGELFF. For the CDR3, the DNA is TGTGCCAGCAGCCCCGAACAGCGCACCGGGGAGCTGTTTTTT.

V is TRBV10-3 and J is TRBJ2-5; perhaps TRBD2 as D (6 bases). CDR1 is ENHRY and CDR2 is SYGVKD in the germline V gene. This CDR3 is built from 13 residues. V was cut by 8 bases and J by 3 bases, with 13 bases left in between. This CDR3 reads CAIALASKETQYF. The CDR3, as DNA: TGTGCCATCGCCCTAGCGTCAAAAGAGACCCAGTACTTC.

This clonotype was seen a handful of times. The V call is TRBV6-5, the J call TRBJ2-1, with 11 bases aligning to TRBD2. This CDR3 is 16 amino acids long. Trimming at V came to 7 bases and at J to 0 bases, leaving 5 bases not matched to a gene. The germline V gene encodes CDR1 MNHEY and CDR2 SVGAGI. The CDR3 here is CASKIAGGSSYNEQFF. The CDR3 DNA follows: TGTGCCAGCAAAATAGCGGGGGGGAGCTCCTACAATGAGCAGTTCTTC.

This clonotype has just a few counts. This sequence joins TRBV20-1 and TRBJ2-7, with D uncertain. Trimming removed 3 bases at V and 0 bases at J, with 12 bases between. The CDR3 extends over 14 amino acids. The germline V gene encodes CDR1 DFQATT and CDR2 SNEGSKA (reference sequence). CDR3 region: CSARRTVDSYEQYF. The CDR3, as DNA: TGCAGTGCTAGGAGGACGGTAGACTCCTACGAGCAGTACTTC.

CDR3 loop: CASSRGQNNNSPLHF. CDR3 DNA: TGCGCCAGCAGCCGAGGACAGAACAATAATTCACCCCTCCACTTT. This chain connects TRBV4-1 to TRBJ1-6, with a possible D match to TRBD1 (6 bases). The CDR3 runs 15 residues. Per germline, CDR1 MGHRA and CDR2 YSYEKL. V shed 4 bases and J shed 5 bases, with 12 bases lying between them.

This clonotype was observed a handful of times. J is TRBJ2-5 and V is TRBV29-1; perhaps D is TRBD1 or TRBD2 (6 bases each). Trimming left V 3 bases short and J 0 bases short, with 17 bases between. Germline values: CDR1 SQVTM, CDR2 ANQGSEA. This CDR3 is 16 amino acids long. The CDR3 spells CSVDGPGARYQETQYF. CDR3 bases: TGCAGCGTTGATGGTCCGGGGGCACGTTACCAAGAGACCCAGTACTTC.

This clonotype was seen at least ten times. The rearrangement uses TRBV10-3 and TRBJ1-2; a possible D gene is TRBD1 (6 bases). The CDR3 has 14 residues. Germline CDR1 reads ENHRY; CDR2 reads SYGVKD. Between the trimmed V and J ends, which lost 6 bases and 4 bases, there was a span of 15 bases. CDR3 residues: CAIRNREHGYGYTF. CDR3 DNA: TGTGCCATCAGAAACAGGGAGCACGGCTATGGCTACACCTTC.

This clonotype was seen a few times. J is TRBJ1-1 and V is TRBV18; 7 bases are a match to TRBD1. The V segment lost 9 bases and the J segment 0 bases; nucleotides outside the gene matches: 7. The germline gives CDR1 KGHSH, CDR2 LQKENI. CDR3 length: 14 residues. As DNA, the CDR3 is TGTGCCAGTCGGGACAGTTTGATGAACACTGAAGCTTTCTTT. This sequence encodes CASRDSLMNTEAFF.

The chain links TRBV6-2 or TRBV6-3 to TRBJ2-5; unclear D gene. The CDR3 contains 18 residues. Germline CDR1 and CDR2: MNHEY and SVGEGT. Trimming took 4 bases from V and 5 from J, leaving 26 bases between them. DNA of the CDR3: TGTGCCAGCAGTTCGGCTCCCAGCGTCCGGTACCCCGGGGAGACCCAGTACTTC. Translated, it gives CASSSAPSVRYPGETQYF.

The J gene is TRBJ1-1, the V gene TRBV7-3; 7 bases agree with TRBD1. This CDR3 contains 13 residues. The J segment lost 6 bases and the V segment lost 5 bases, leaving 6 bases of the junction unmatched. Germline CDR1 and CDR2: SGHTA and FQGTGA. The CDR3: CASSQDREAEAFF. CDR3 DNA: TGTGCCAGCAGCCAAGACAGGGAGGCTGAAGCTTTCTTT.

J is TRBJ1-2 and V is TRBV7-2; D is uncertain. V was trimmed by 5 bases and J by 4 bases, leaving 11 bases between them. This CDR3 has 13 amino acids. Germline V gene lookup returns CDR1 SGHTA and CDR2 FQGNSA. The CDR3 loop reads CASSTTVSYGYTF. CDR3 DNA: TGTGCCAGCAGCACAACAGTCTCCTATGGCTACACCTTC.

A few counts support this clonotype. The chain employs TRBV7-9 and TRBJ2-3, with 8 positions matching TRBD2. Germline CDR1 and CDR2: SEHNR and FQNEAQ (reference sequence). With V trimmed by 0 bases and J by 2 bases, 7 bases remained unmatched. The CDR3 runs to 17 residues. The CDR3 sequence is CASSLAIREGTTDTQYF. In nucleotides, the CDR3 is TGTGCCAGCAGCTTAGCGATTCGGGAGGGCACCACAGATACGCAGTATTTT.

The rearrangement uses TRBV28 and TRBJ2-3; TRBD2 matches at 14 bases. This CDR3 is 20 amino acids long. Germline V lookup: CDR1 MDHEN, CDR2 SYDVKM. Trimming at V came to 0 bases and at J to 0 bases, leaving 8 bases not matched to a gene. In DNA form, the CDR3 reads TGTGCCAGCAGTTTATGGGGGACTAGCGGGGGCGGGACGAGCACAGATACGCAGTATTTT. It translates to CASSLWGTSGGGTSTDTQYF.

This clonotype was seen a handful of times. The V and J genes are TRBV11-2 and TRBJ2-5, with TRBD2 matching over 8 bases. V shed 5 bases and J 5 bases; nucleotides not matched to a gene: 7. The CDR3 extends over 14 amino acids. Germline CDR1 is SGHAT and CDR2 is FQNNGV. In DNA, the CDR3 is TGTGCCAGCAGCCCGGGGGGGTTGGTGGAGACCCAGTACTTC. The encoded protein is CASSPGGLVETQYF.

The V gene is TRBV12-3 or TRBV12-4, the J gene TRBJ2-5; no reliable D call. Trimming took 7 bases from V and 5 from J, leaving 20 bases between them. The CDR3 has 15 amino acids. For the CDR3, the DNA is TGTGCCAGCAATTCCTACGGAGAACGGTGGGAGACCCAGTACTTC. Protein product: CASNSYGERWETQYF.

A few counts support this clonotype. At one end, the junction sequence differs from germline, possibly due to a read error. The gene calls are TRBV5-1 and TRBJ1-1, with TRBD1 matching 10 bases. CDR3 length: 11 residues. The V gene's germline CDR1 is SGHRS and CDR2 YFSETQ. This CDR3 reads CASSPDRGLVF. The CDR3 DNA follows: TGCGCCAGCAGTCCCGACAGGGGGCTCGTCTTT.

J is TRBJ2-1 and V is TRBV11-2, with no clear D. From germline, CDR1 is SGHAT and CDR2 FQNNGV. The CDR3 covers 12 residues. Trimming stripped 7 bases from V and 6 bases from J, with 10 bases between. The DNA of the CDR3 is TGTGCCAGCACCTTGAACTCCAATGAGCAGTTCTTC. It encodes CASTLNSNEQFF.

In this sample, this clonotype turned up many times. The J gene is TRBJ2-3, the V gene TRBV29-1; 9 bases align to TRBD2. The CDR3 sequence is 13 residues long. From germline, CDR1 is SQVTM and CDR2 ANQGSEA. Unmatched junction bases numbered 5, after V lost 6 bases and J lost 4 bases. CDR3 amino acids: CSVRAGGPDTQYF. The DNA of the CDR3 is TGCAGCGTCCGAGCGGGGGGCCCAGATACGCAGTATTTT.

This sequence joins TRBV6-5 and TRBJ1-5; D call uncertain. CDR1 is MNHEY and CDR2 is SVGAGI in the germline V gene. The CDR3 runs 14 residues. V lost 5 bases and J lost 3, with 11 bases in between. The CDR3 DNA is TGTGCCAGCAGTCTCAGTCCGGACAATCAGCCCCAGCATTTT. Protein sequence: CASSLSPDNQPQHF.